Shown below are 13 T cell receptor beta chains from a single sample sequenced in a study of neurological immune-mediated disorders. TCRdb analysed the 5' RACE reads with MiXCR anew, one entry per CDR3 protein. The sample holds about 21,000 distinct CDR3 sequences, around 6.2% seen once. Material: CD8+ T cells from blood. These TCRs come from a man in his late teens or twenties in good health.

The rearrangement joins TRBV7-6 to TRBJ2-7, with D possibly being TRBD2 (6 bases). The CDR3 runs to 12 residues. Germline V gives CDR1 SGHVS, CDR2 FNYEAQ. Trimming removed 6 bases from V and 7 bases from J, with 13 bases in between. CDR3: CASRTGGGEQYF. The CDR3 DNA follows: TGTGCCAGCAGGACCGGGGGTGGGGAGCAGTACTTC.

This clonotype was counted many times. At one boundary the junction diverges from the germline segment, which might be a read error. The CDR3: CASSLEDTYTDTQYF. The CDR3 DNA reads TGTGCTAGCAGCTTAGAGGACACCTACACAGATACGCAGTATTTT. The genes are TRBV7-9 and TRBJ2-3, with D tentatively TRBD1 (5 bases). The CDR3 runs to 15 residues. Per germline, CDR1 SEHNR and CDR2 FQNEAQ (reference sequence).

This clonotype was detected many times. This chain uses TRBV14 with TRBJ2-7; D is uncertain. Germline assignment: CDR1 SGHDN and CDR2 FVKESK. V was clipped by 4 bases and J by 4 bases, with 17 bases between them. The CDR3 consists of 15 residues. The DNA for the CDR3 is TGTGCCAGCAGCCCGGCCCTTCCTATCCCTTACGAGCAGTACTTC. Translating gives CASSPALPIPYEQYF.

This clonotype was counted ten times or more. The chain joins TRBV20-1 to TRBJ2-7, with 7 bases matching TRBD2. Germline CDR1 DFQATT, CDR2 SNEGSKA (reference sequence). CDR3 length: 15 amino acids. J lost 1 base, V lost 2 bases, and 8 bases had no gene match. CDR3 sequence reads: CSARPLADISYEQYF. In nucleotides, the CDR3 is TGCAGTGCTAGACCTCTAGCGGATATATCCTACGAGCAGTACTTC.

This clonotype has ten or more counts. This sequence joins TRBV10-3 and TRBJ2-3; 7 bases map to TRBD1. V shed 4 bases, J shed 4 bases, and the junction held 5 bases outside the gene matches. The CDR3 totals 14 residues. Germline loops: CDR1 ENHRY, CDR2 SYGVKD. The CDR3 spells CAISATGESDTQYF. In DNA, the CDR3 is TGTGCCATCAGTGCTACAGGGGAGTCAGATACGCAGTATTTT.

There are many counts of this clonotype. This chain links TRBV3-1 with TRBJ2-7; 9 nucleotides align to TRBD1. The CDR3 is made up of 16 amino acids. Germline-derived CDR1 and CDR2 are LGHDT and YNNKEL (reference sequence). Germline trimming cut 0 bases from V and 4 bases from J; bases unmatched to any gene: 7. For the CDR3, the DNA is TGTGCCAGCAGCCAAGAGTTTCGGGACAGGGATTACGAGCAGTACTTC. This gives the protein CASSQEFRDRDYEQYF.

This clonotype was observed at least ten times. The chain carries TRBV4-3 and TRBJ1-6; D ambiguous. CDR1 is LGHNA, CDR2 YSLEER, per germline. The CDR3 sequence is 16 residues long. Between the trimmed V and J ends, which lost 0 bases and 0 bases, there was a span of 6 bases. CDR3 residues: CASSQDRSSYNSPLHF. CDR3 bases: TGCGCCAGCAGCCAAGATAGGAGCTCCTATAATTCACCCCTCCACTTT.

Many counts were recorded for this clonotype. The chain uses TRBV29-1 and TRBJ1-2, with unresolved D. This CDR3 contains 11 residues. The V end was cut by 6 bases, the J end by 3 bases, with 8 bases between. CDR1 and CDR2 from the germline V gene are SQVTM and ANQGSEA. The CDR3 loop reads CSVATYYGYTF. CDR3 DNA sequence: TGCAGCGTGGCAACATACTATGGCTACACCTTC. Together with reference TRBV29-1 and TRBJ1-2, the CDR3 gives the full variable domain: SAVISQKPSRDICQRGTSLTIQCQVDSQVTMMFWYRQQPGQSLTLIATANQGSEATYESGFVIDKFPISRPNLTFSTLTVSNMSPEDSSIYLCSVATYYGYTFGSGTRLTVV.

This clonotype was counted at least ten times. This chain joins TRBV4-1 and TRBJ1-4; 7 positions agree with TRBD1. J lost 10 bases, V lost 3 bases, and 8 bases had no gene match. The germline V gene encodes CDR1 MGHRA and CDR2 YSYEKL. The CDR3 sequence is 14 residues long. The CDR3 DNA reads as TGCGCCAGCAGCCAGGCCGGGACAGTAGGAAAACTGTTTTTT. Its translation: CASSQAGTVGKLFF.

This clonotype was recorded at least ten times. CDR3 protein: CASSYSVLAGELFF. For the CDR3, the DNA is TGTGCCAGCAGTTACTCGGTTTTGGCCGGGGAGCTGTTTTTT. V and J are TRBV6-2 or TRBV6-3 and TRBJ2-2, with D unclear. Trimming shortened V by 0 bases and J by 6 bases, and 8 bases separated the two germline ends. The germline gives CDR1 MNHEY, CDR2 SVGEGT. The length of the CDR3 is 14 residues.

This clonotype was counted at least ten times. This chain connects TRBV2 to TRBJ1-1, with D uncertain. The CDR3 has 11 residues. Trimming removed 4 bases from V and 8 bases from J, with 8 bases in between. Germline V gives CDR1 SNHLY, CDR2 FYNNEI. CDR3 sequence: CASSALPEAFF. CDR3 DNA sequence: TGTGCCAGCAGTGCACTGCCAGAAGCTTTCTTT.

This clonotype was seen repeatedly, ten times or more. The V gene is TRBV6-1, the J gene TRBJ2-7; no definite D call. This CDR3 is built from 13 residues. Per germline, CDR1 MNHNS and CDR2 SASEGT. With 1 base removed from V and 4 bases from J, the gap between germline ends came to 8 bases. CDR3 nucleotide sequence: TGTGCCAGCAGTGAAGTACGGCGGTACGAGCAGTACTTC. It specifies CASSEVRRYEQYF.

The table lists this clonotype with many counts. The chain has TRBV4-1 and TRBJ1-1; 7 bases agree with TRBD1. The CDR3 runs to 13 residues. CDR1 MGHRA and CDR2 YSYEKL come from the germline V gene. Losses at the gene ends were 4 bases for V and 3 bases for J; bases not matched to a gene: 2. The CDR3 loop reads CASSRQGDTEAFF. CDR3 in DNA: TGCGCCAGCAGCCGGCAGGGGGACACTGAAGCTTTCTTT.